This entry lists 23 T cell receptor beta chains sequenced from one sample in a study of T cell responses to AZD1222 COVID-19 vaccine. The assay was immunoSEQ multiplex PCR, and TCRdb's table has in-frame clones only and misses some. The sample includes approximately 67,000 clones, about 83% seen only once; the top ten take about 6.5%. This sample comprised peripheral blood, obtained 28 days after the second AZD1222 dose. The source of these receptors is an adult who received the AZD1222 COVID-19 vaccine.

This clone was found a few times. CDR3 nucleotides: TGTGCCATCAGTGGGTTCACCGGGGAGCTGTTTTTT. It yields the protein CAISGFTGELFF. The genes are TRBV10-3 and TRBJ2-2; D remains ambiguous. This CDR3 is 12 amino acids long. The germline V and J ends were trimmed by 4 bases and 4 bases, with 4 bases remaining between them. CDR1 and CDR2 from the germline V gene are ENHRY and SYGVKD.

The V and J genes are TRBV6-1 and TRBJ2-1; tentative D call: TRBD1 (5 bases). The germline V gene has CDR1 MNHNS and CDR2 SASEGT. V was shortened by 2 bases and J by 7 bases, with 6 bases between the two germline ends. This CDR3 is 12 amino acids long. The chain's CDR3 is CASSEQGNEQFF. The CDR3 DNA follows: TGTGCCAGCAGTGAACAGGGTAATGAGCAGTTCTTC.

The chain links TRBV11-3 to TRBJ2-1; no clear D. The V end was cut by 0 bases, the J end by 10 bases, with 13 bases between. Germline CDR1 and CDR2: SGHNT and YENEEA. The CDR3 consists of 14 residues. The CDR3 reads CASSLDSGLGEQFF. CDR3 coding DNA: TGTGCCAGCAGCTTAGATTCAGGCCTCGGCGAGCAGTTCTTC.

The V gene is TRBV5-1, the J gene TRBJ2-1, with D uncertain. Trimming cost V 4 bases and J 3 bases, with 20 bases left between them. CDR3 length: 17 amino acids. The germline CDR1 and CDR2 sequences are SGHRS and YFSETQ. The CDR3 is CASSAPSGSRYYNEQFF. CDR3 DNA: TGCGCCAGCAGCGCCCCTTCCGGGTCCAGATACTACAATGAGCAGTTCTTC.

V is TRBV2 and J is TRBJ1-4; D is possibly TRBD1 (6 bases). There are 13 residues in the CDR3. Between the trimmed V and J ends, which lost 11 bases and 8 bases, there was a span of 18 bases. The V gene's germline CDR1 is SNHLY and CDR2 FYNNEI. The CDR3 loop is CADRGRGGEKLFF. The DNA for the CDR3 is TGTGCCGACCGGGGGCGAGGAGGCGAAAAACTGTTTTTT.

V and J are TRBV4-1 and TRBJ2-2, with TRBD1 as a possible D gene (6 bases). This CDR3 is built from 15 residues. With 0 bases removed from V and 5 bases from J, the gap between germline ends came to 10 bases. CDR1 and CDR2 (germline): MGHRA, YSYEKL. The CDR3 is CASSQEGGRTGELFF. CDR3 coding DNA: TGCGCCAGCAGCCAAGAAGGGGGAAGAACCGGGGAGCTGTTTTTT.

The chain has TRBV6-1 and TRBJ2-7; D unclear. From germline, CDR1 is MNHNS and CDR2 SASEGT. V lost 6 bases to trimming and J lost 0 bases, with 9 bases between them. The CDR3 sequence is 13 residues long. The CDR3 loop is CASRGDFSYEQYF. The CDR3 DNA reads TGTGCCAGCAGAGGAGACTTCTCCTACGAGCAGTACTTC.

The chain employs TRBV5-1 and TRBJ1-3; D remains ambiguous. The V and J ends lost 0 bases and 3 bases respectively, with 10 bases between them. The CDR3 sequence is 15 residues long. The germline V gene encodes CDR1 SGHRS and CDR2 YFSETQ. CDR3 residues: CASSLAAGGGNTIYF. The CDR3, as DNA: TGCGCCAGCAGCTTGGCCGCGGGAGGTGGAAACACCATATATTTT.

This chain links TRBV12-3 or TRBV12-4 with TRBJ1-2; no clear D. The CDR3 runs 13 residues. The V gene lost 1 base and the J gene lost 2 bases, with 5 bases spanning the gap. CDR3 DNA: TGTGCCAGCAGTTTAGGGGAGAACTATGGCTACACCTTC. This translates into CASSLGENYGYTF.

The chain carries TRBV5-1 and TRBJ2-7, with 11 bases fitting TRBD1. Looked up from germline, CDR1 is SGHRS and CDR2 is YFSETQ. The CDR3 length is 15 residues. V dropped 3 bases and J dropped 2; count of bases not matched to a gene: 4. CDR3 in amino acids: CASSSGTGGPYEQYF. The CDR3 DNA reads TGCGCCAGCAGCTCCGGGACAGGGGGGCCCTACGAGCAGTACTTC.

The J gene is TRBJ1-2, the V gene TRBV2; a weak D match, TRBD1 (5 bases). The germline V gene encodes CDR1 SNHLY and CDR2 FYNNEI. V was pared by 8 bases and J by 3 bases, with 16 bases between. The length of the CDR3 is 14 residues. The CDR3 protein is CASWGGALDYGYTF. The CDR3 DNA sequence: TGTGCCAGCTGGGGAGGGGCATTGGACTATGGCTACACCTTC. The full variable domain, with the rest looked up from reference TRBV2 and TRBJ1-2, is EPEVTQTPSHQVTQMGQEVILRCVPISNHLYFYWYRQILGQKVEFLVSFYNNEISEKSEIFDDQFSVERPDGSNFTLKIRSTKLEDSAMYFCASWGGALDYGYTFGSGTRLTVV.

In DNA form, the CDR3 reads TGTGCCAGCAGCCAATCTCCGATCACTGAAGCTTTCTTT. Its protein is CASSQSPITEAFF. The chain uses TRBV3-1 (or the pseudogene TRBV3-2) and TRBJ1-1; D gene ambiguous. The V gene's germline CDR1 is LGHDT and CDR2 YNNKEL (reference sequence). This CDR3 region has 13 residues. Trimming shortened V by 2 bases and J by 4 bases, and 8 bases separated the two germline ends.

This chain links TRBV5-1 with TRBJ1-1; tentative D call: TRBD1 (5 bases). Deletions cut 4 bases from V and 5 bases from J, with 15 bases between. CDR1 is SGHRS, CDR2 YFSETQ, per germline. This CDR3 has 14 residues. The CDR3 nucleotides are TGCGCCAGCAGCACGGCCGGTGGGGGAACTGAAGCTTTCTTT. This sequence encodes CASSTAGGGTEAFF.

Within the sample, this clone is medium-sized. The chain is built from TRBV11-2 and TRBJ2-7; tentative D call: TRBD2 (5 bases). Per the germline V gene, CDR1 is SGHAT and CDR2 is FQNNGV. CDR3 length: 14 residues. V lost 1 base and J lost 2, with 9 bases in between. DNA of the CDR3: TGTGCCAGCAGCTTAGGTCCGGGGACCTACGAGCAGTACTTC. This gives the protein CASSLGPGTYEQYF.

V is TRBV7-2 and J is TRBJ2-1, with D perhaps TRBD1 or TRBD2 (5 bases each). The germline V gene encodes CDR1 SGHTA and CDR2 FQGNSA. This CDR3 is built from 16 residues. V lost 5 bases and J lost 6, with 20 bases in between. The CDR3, as DNA: TGTGCCAGCAGCACCCCCGGGACCGACTTGCTCAATGAGCAGTTCTTC. It specifies CASSTPGTDLLNEQFF.

This chain connects TRBV3-1 (or the pseudogene TRBV3-2) to TRBJ1-2; D uncertain. This CDR3 has 14 amino acids. The V gene lost 0 bases and the J gene lost 4 bases, with 9 bases spanning the gap. The germline gives CDR1 LGHDT, CDR2 YNNKEL (reference sequence). CDR3 bases: TGTGCCAGCAGCCAAGAAGGGCAGACCTATGGCTACACCTTC. Translated, it gives CASSQEGQTYGYTF.

There are a few counts of this clone. The chain has TRBV6-5 and TRBJ1-2; 7 nucleotides line up with TRBD1. This CDR3 spans 14 amino acids. The germline gives CDR1 MNHEY, CDR2 SVGAGI. The V gene end was trimmed by 0 bases and the J gene end by 7 bases; junction bases not matched to a gene: 5. The CDR3 protein is CASSYSRQGGGYTF. DNA for the CDR3: TGTGCCAGCAGTTACTCACGACAGGGCGGTGGCTACACCTTC.

The V gene is TRBV19, the J gene TRBJ1-1, with TRBD1 matching 7 bases. With 8 bases clipped from V and 10 bases from J, the junction kept 7 bases outside the gene matches. The CDR3 spans 11 residues. Germline V gene sequence: CDR1 LNHDA, CDR2 SQIVND (reference sequence). The CDR3 coding sequence is TGTGCCAGTGCAACAGGGGTAGGAGCTTTCTTT. It encodes CASATGVGAFF.

This clone has a handful of counts. The CDR3, as DNA: TGTGCCAGCAGCCCCGGACTCGAGCAGTACTTC. This codes for CASSPGLEQYF. The gene calls are TRBV7-9 and TRBJ2-7, with a weak D call TRBD2 (5 bases). V was shortened by 5 bases and J by 6 bases, with 8 bases between the two germline ends. The CDR3 consists of 11 residues. The germline V gene has CDR1 SEHNR and CDR2 FQNEAQ (reference sequence). Looking up the rest from reference TRBV7-9 and TRBJ2-7 gives the full variable domain: DTGVSQNPRHKITKRGQNVTFRCDPISEHNRLYWYRQTLGQGPEFLTYFQNEAQLEKSRLLSDRFSAERPKGSFSTLEIQRTEQGDSAMYLCASSPGLEQYFGPGTRLTVT.

The CDR3 sequence: CATSDTGQFQETQYF. The CDR3 coding sequence is TGTGCCACCAGTGACACGGGACAGTTCCAAGAGACCCAGTACTTC. The chain couples TRBV24-1 to TRBJ2-5; 7 bases are shared with TRBD1. CDR1 KGHDR and CDR2 SFDVKD come from the germline V gene. The CDR3 runs to 15 residues. Trimming took 4 bases from V and 1 from J; bases not matched to a gene: 5.

This clone is a singleton in its sample. V is TRBV7-9 and J is TRBJ1-2; 8 positions agree with TRBD1. The CDR3 length is 16 residues. The trim removed 6 bases at V and 8 bases at J, leaving 17 bases unmatched. Germline values: CDR1 SEHNR, CDR2 FQNEAQ (reference sequence). The CDR3 sequence: CASREGTGTGGTGYTF. In DNA form, the CDR3 reads TGTGCCAGCAGGGAAGGAACTGGGACAGGTGGTACAGGCTACACCTTC. The variable domain in full, with the rest retrieved from reference TRBV7-9 and TRBJ1-2, is DTGVSQNPRHKITKRGQNVTFRCDPISEHNRLYWYRQTLGQGPEFLTYFQNEAQLEKSRLLSDRFSAERPKGSFSTLEIQRTEQGDSAMYLCASREGTGTGGTGYTFGSGTRLTVV.

This clone has a single count. The rearrangement links TRBV5-1 to TRBJ2-3; 12 bases match TRBD2. The germline CDR1 and CDR2 sequences are SGHRS and YFSETQ. Losses at the gene ends were 4 bases for V and 8 bases for J; bases not matched to a gene: 14. The CDR3 has 17 residues. The CDR3 bases are TGCGCCAGCAGCGAGCGACTAGCGGGGGCCATAGGGGCTACGCAGTATTTT. It encodes CASSERLAGAIGATQYF. The full variable domain, in which reference TRBV5-1 and TRBJ2-3 provide the parts outside the CDR3, is KAGVTQTPRYLIKTRGQQVTLSCSPISGHRSVSWYQQTPGQGLQFLFEYFSETQRNKGNFPGRFSGRQFSNSRSEMNVSTLELGDSALYLCASSERLAGAIGATQYFGPGTRLTVL.

The V gene is TRBV6-4, the J gene TRBJ1-1, with 8 nucleotides matching TRBD1. The CDR3 runs to 14 residues. Trimming removed 6 bases from V and 3 bases from J; junction bases left unmatched: 6. CDR1 and CDR2 (germline): MRHNA, SNTAGT. The CDR3 sequence is CASRAGGVHTEAFF. For the CDR3, the DNA is TGTGCCAGCAGGGCAGGGGGCGTGCACACTGAAGCTTTCTTT.